The subject of this entry is one T cell receptor beta chain. The junction had 5 bases not matched to a gene; V was cut back by 2 bases and J by 3 bases. CDR1 SEHNR and CDR2 FQNEAQ come from the germline V gene (reference sequence). The CDR3 contains 15 residues. This sample is drawn from a study of T cells in Graves' hyperthyroidism and ophthalmopathy. The study enrolled patients aged 18 to 65 with newly diagnosed hyperthyroidism of under 2 months' duration. Uncontrolled infection, other autoimmune disease, pregnancy or lactation led to exclusion. TCR beta CDR3 sequences were amplified from RNA transcripts. An initial round of RT-PCR targeting the TCR CDR3 relied on the HTBI primer set. Each CDR3 protein gets one entry after TCRdb re-called the multiplex PCR reads with MiXCR. Seen here are some 550,000 distinct CDR3 sequences, roughly 20% observed once, and the top ten hold about a quarter.

The chain links TRBV7-9 to TRBJ2-5; 8 bases fit TRBD1. The sequenced material came from blood. The sequence derives from a man between 18 and 29 years old with Graves' hyperthyroidism. This CDR3 reads CASSLSGQAEETQYF. The CDR3 DNA reads as TGTGCCAGCAGCTTATCGGGACAGGCCGAAGAGACCCAGTACTTC.